These 24 T cell receptor beta chains share one sample of origin, sequenced in a study of OX40 agonist ivuxolimab in advanced cancers. Libraries were prepared by immunoSEQ multiplex PCR; TCRdb keeps only in-frame clonotypes and omits some of them. The sample has over 50,000 clones, about nine tenths seen once. The sequencing used CD4+ or CD8+ T cells sorted from blood, collected in a trial of the OX40 agonist ivuxolimab. Receptor source: an adult with an advanced solid tumor such as melanoma, head and neck, liver or kidney cancer.

The chain uses TRBV2 and TRBJ2-4; D assignment may be TRBD1 or TRBD2 (5 bases each). V was cut by 5 bases and J by 2 bases, with 13 bases left in between. This CDR3 comprises 15 residues. CDR1 is SNHLY, CDR2 FYNNEI, per germline. In DNA, the CDR3 is TGTGCCAGCAGTTGGGGGACGGGTACCAAAAACATTCAGTACTTC. It is translated as CASSWGTGTKNIQYF.

The V call is TRBV4-2, the J call TRBJ2-1; 9 bases are a match to TRBD2. The CDR3 loop spans 15 amino acids. CDR1 and CDR2 (germline): LGHNA, YNFKEQ. The junction had 6 bases not matched to a gene; V was cut back by 1 base and J by 8 bases. The CDR3 protein is CASSQGLAGLDEQFF. The CDR3 nucleotides read TGTGCCAGCAGCCAAGGGCTAGCGGGATTAGATGAGCAGTTCTTC.

The rearrangement joins TRBV19 to TRBJ2-7; no clear D gene. Germline-derived CDR1 and CDR2 are LNHDA and SQIVND (reference sequence). This CDR3 region has 14 residues. Trimming stripped 6 bases from V and 2 bases from J, with 14 bases between. CDR3 nucleotide sequence: TGTGCCAGTAGAAGGACGGTGGAAGCCTACGAGCAGTACTTC. Residues: CASRRTVEAYEQYF.

The rearrangement links TRBV28 to TRBJ1-1, with D unresolved. V was clipped by 2 bases and J by 1 base, with 11 bases between them. This CDR3 region has 15 residues. Germline CDR1 MDHEN, CDR2 SYDVKM. CDR3 region: CASSLRLQTNTEAFF. CDR3 bases: TGTGCCAGCAGTTTAAGGCTACAGACGAACACTGAAGCTTTCTTT. The full variable domain, in which reference TRBV28 and TRBJ1-1 provide the parts outside the CDR3, is DVKVTQSSRYLVKRTGEKVFLECVQDMDHENMFWYRQDPGLGLRLIYFSYDVKMKEKGDIPEGYSVSREKKERFSLILESASTNQTSMYLCASSLRLQTNTEAFFGQGTRLTVV.

CDR3 sequence: CASSDDDRGYTF. CDR3 sequence (DNA): TGTGCCAGCAGCGACGACGATCGGGGCTACACCTTC. The chain employs TRBV5-8 and TRBJ1-2; no definite D call. The CDR3 is 12 amino acids. V was shortened by 4 bases and J by 8 bases, with 12 bases between the two germline ends. CDR1 and CDR2 (germline): SGHTS, YDEGEE.

The chain has TRBV6-5 and TRBJ2-7; TRBD1 aligns across 7 bases. CDR3 length: 13 amino acids. Germline CDR1 is MNHEY and CDR2 is SVGAGI. V lost 10 bases and J lost 3; bases outside the gene matches: 9. The CDR3 is CATQTGMFYEQYF. The CDR3 bases are TGTGCCACCCAGACAGGGATGTTCTACGAGCAGTACTTC.

The chain joins TRBV7-2 to TRBJ2-1; 7 positions match TRBD1. Germline loops: CDR1 SGHTA, CDR2 FQGNSA. The junction had 6 bases not matched to a gene; V was cut back by 3 bases and J by 4 bases. The CDR3 has 15 amino acids. The CDR3 is CASSLEQGLYNEQFF. Here the CDR3 DNA reads TGTGCCAGCAGCTTGGAACAGGGGTTGTACAATGAGCAGTTCTTC.

The genes are TRBV7-9 and TRBJ2-7; no firm D call. The germline V gene encodes CDR1 SEHNR and CDR2 FQNEAQ (reference sequence). The CDR3 loop spans 14 amino acids. Trimming pared 3 bases from V and 9 bases from J, leaving 18 bases between. The CDR3: CASSLTAASDPQYF. The CDR3 region has the DNA TGTGCCAGCAGCTTGACGGCAGCGTCAGACCCGCAGTACTTC.

This clone has a single count. The chain employs TRBV4-3 and TRBJ2-2, with TRBD1 matching 9 bases. Losses at the gene ends were 2 bases for V and 4 bases for J; bases not matched to a gene: 8. The CDR3 length is 17 residues. Germline-derived CDR1 and CDR2 are LGHNA and YSLEER. Here the CDR3 reads CASSQQQGAQGTGELFF. CDR3 in DNA: TGCGCCAGCAGCCAACAACAGGGGGCGCAGGGCACCGGGGAGCTGTTTTTT.

V and J are TRBV4-3 and TRBJ1-3, with TRBD1 matching over 12 bases. This CDR3 is 20 amino acids long. Germline lookup yields CDR1 LGHNA and CDR2 YSLEER. The V gene end was trimmed by 0 bases and the J gene end by 0 bases; junction bases not matched to a gene: 9. The CDR3 region is CASSQDTGTGGLSSGNTIYF. For the CDR3, the DNA is TGCGCCAGCAGCCAAGATACCGGGACAGGGGGCCTCAGCTCTGGAAACACCATATATTTT.

This clone was observed a handful of times. The chain uses TRBV19 and TRBJ1-2; no definite D call. Germline CDR1 and CDR2: LNHDA and SQIVND (reference sequence). There are 11 residues in the CDR3. The V and J ends lost 6 bases and 8 bases respectively, with 10 bases between them. CDR3 loop: CASRGPGGYTF. CDR3 nucleotide sequence: TGTGCCAGTAGAGGACCTGGAGGCTACACCTTC. Supplemented by reference TRBV19 and TRBJ1-2, the full variable domain reads DGGITQSPKYLFRKEGQNVTLSCEQNLNHDAMYWYRQDPGQGLRLIYYSQIVNDFQKGDIAEGYSVSREKKESFPLTVTSAQKNPTAFYLCASRGPGGYTFGSGTRLTVV.

On this clone: Other DNA sequences of this sample code for an identical CDR3. The chain recombines TRBV11-3 with TRBJ1-1, with no clear D. The V gene lost 1 base and the J gene lost 1 base, with 7 bases spanning the gap. This CDR3 comprises 14 residues. CDR1 is SGHNT and CDR2 is YENEEA in the germline V gene. The CDR3 sequence is CASSLVSRNTEAFF. The CDR3 region has the DNA TGTGCCAGCAGCTTAGTTAGCCGGAACACTGAAGCTTTCTTT. The full variable domain, completed using reference TRBV11-3 and TRBJ1-1, is EAGVVQSPRYKIIEKKQPVAFWCNPISGHNTLYWYLQNLGQGPELLIRYENEEAVDDSQLPKDRFSAERLKGVDSTLKIQPAELGDSAVYLCASSLVSRNTEAFFGQGTRLTVV.

This rearrangement joins TRBV11-2 to TRBJ1-3; D uncertain. Trimming cost V 7 bases and J 4 bases, with 5 bases left between them. The CDR3 contains 11 residues. Germline V gene lookup returns CDR1 SGHAT and CDR2 FQNNGV. The CDR3 DNA follows: TGTGCCAGCAACCGCGGAAACACCATATATTTT. This gives the protein CASNRGNTIYF.

V usage is TRBV2 and J usage is TRBJ1-2; 9 bases align to TRBD1. The CDR3 is 13 amino acids. From germline, CDR1 is SNHLY and CDR2 FYNNEI. Germline trimming cut 9 bases from V and 4 bases from J; bases unmatched to any gene: 6. Here the CDR3 reads CARRQGVGYGYTF. The CDR3 DNA is TGTGCCAGGAGACAGGGGGTAGGCTATGGCTACACCTTC.

The chain recombines TRBV23-1 with TRBJ1-2; no definite D call. TRBV23-1 is known as an ORF, though its function is uncertain. V was cut by 1 base and J by 3 bases, with 9 bases left in between. This CDR3 comprises 14 residues. As DNA, the CDR3 is TGCGCCAGCAGTCAATGTGCGCCCTACTATGGCTACACCTTC. Encoded protein: CASSQCAPYYGYTF.

CDR3 sequence: CASSGRQVSYEQYF. CDR3 nucleotide sequence: TGTGCCAGCAGCGGACGACAGGTATCCTACGAGCAGTACTTC. The genes are TRBV28 and TRBJ2-7; D is perhaps TRBD1 (6 bases). Trimming removed 6 bases at V and 1 base at J, with 13 bases between. CDR1 is MDHEN, CDR2 SYDVKM, per germline. The CDR3 runs 14 residues.

The V and J genes are TRBV28 and TRBJ2-1; 8 bases line up with TRBD2. V was clipped by 4 bases and J by 8 bases; unmatched bases: 10. Per germline, CDR1 MDHEN and CDR2 SYDVKM. This CDR3 contains 15 residues. The CDR3 here is CASSSIPGLVHEQFF. The CDR3 DNA is TGTGCCAGCAGTTCGATACCGGGACTAGTACATGAGCAGTTCTTC.

V is TRBV6-6 and J is TRBJ2-3; perhaps TRBD1 as D (6 bases). CDR1 MNHNY and CDR2 SVGAGI come from the germline V gene (reference sequence). V was clipped by 7 bases and J by 0 bases, with 14 bases between them. This CDR3 region has 15 residues. The DNA for the CDR3 is TGTGCCAGCACCCCCCCCACAGGGAGCACAGATACGCAGTATTTT. Its protein product is CASTPPTGSTDTQYF.

CDR3 nucleotide sequence: TGTGCCAGCAGCCAAGTCGCCATCTCCTACGAGCAGTACTTC. It yields the protein CASSQVAISYEQYF. The chain employs TRBV4-2 and TRBJ2-7; no clear D gene. Germline values: CDR1 LGHNA, CDR2 YNFKEQ. Between the trimmed V and J ends, which lost 1 base and 0 bases, there was a span of 7 bases. The CDR3 covers 14 residues.

V is TRBV28 and J is TRBJ2-7, with 9 bases matching TRBD2. Germline lookup yields CDR1 MDHEN and CDR2 SYDVKM. J was trimmed by 7 bases and V by 1 base; bases with no gene match: 8. CDR3 length equals 15 residues. The CDR3 region has the DNA TGTGCCAGCAGTTTATTTGCGGGAGGGCCCGAGGAGCAGTACTTC. Translated: CASSLFAGGPEEQYF. Looking up the rest from reference TRBV28 and TRBJ2-7 gives the full variable domain: DVKVTQSSRYLVKRTGEKVFLECVQDMDHENMFWYRQDPGLGLRLIYFSYDVKMKEKGDIPEGYSVSREKKERFSLILESASTNQTSMYLCASSLFAGGPEEQYFGPGTRLTVT.

The V call is TRBV28, the J call TRBJ1-5; tentative D call: TRBD1 (5 bases). V dropped 6 bases and J dropped 1 base, with 19 bases sitting between them. The CDR3 has 17 amino acids. Germline V CDR1 and CDR2: MDHEN, SYDVKM. As DNA, the CDR3 is TGTGCCAGCAGCGAGAGGGGACCATACGTAAGCAATCAGCCCCAGCATTTT. Translating it yields CASSERGPYVSNQPQHF.

This chain uses TRBV7-7 with TRBJ1-2, with a weak D call TRBD1 (6 bases). Between the trimmed V and J ends, which lost 6 bases and 3 bases, there was a span of 11 bases. The CDR3 contains 13 residues. Germline V gene sequence: CDR1 SSHAT, CDR2 FNYEAQ (reference sequence). In DNA form, the CDR3 reads TGTGCCAGCAGACAGGGATCCCACTATGGCTACACCTTC. Translation: CASRQGSHYGYTF.

This clone was detected only a few times. This chain links TRBV4-1 with TRBJ2-1; 9 bases are shared with TRBD2. This CDR3 has 15 residues. Trimming removed 0 bases from V and 4 bases from J; junction bases left unmatched: 1. The V gene's germline CDR1 is MGHRA and CDR2 YSYEKL. The DNA of the CDR3 is TGCGCCAGCAGCCAAGACCTAGCGGGGTACAATGAGCAGTTCTTC. Translation gives CASSQDLAGYNEQFF.

V is TRBV9 and J is TRBJ2-7; 12 bases agree with TRBD2. The germline CDR1 and CDR2 sequences are SGDLS and YYNGEE. This CDR3 is built from 16 residues. V was clipped by 4 bases and J by 2 bases; unmatched bases: 7. The CDR3 reads CASSIGTSGSPYEQYF. As DNA, the CDR3 is TGTGCCAGCAGCATAGGGACTAGCGGGTCCCCCTACGAGCAGTACTTC.